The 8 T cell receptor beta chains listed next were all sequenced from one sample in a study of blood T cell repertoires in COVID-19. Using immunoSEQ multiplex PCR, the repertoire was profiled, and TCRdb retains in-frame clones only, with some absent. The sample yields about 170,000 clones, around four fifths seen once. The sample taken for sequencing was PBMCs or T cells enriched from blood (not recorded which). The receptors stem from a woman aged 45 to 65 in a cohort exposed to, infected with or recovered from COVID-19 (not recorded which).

CDR3 loop: CASSYPQTGGSPLHF. CDR3 nucleotides: TGTGCCAGCAGTTACCCCCAGACAGGGGGTTCACCCCTCCACTTT. V and J are TRBV6-2 or TRBV6-3 and TRBJ1-6; 9 bases map to TRBD1. Germline V lookup: CDR1 MNHEY, CDR2 SVGEGT. The CDR3 totals 15 residues. V lost 2 bases, J lost 9 bases, and 5 bases stayed unmatched.

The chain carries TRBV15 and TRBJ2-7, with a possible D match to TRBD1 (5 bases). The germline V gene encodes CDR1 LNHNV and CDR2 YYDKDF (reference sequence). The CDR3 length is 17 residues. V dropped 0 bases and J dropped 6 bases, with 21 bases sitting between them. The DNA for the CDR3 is TGTGCCACCAGCAGAGATCTCTTACAGGCTGAATCGGGCGAGCAGTACTTC. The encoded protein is CATSRDLLQAESGEQYF.

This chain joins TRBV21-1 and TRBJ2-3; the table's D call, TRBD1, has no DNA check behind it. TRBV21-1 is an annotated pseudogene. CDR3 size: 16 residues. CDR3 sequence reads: CASSRDRGPSTDTQYF. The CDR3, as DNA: TGTGCCAGCAGCCGAGATAGGGGCCCTAGCACAGATACGCAGTATTTT.

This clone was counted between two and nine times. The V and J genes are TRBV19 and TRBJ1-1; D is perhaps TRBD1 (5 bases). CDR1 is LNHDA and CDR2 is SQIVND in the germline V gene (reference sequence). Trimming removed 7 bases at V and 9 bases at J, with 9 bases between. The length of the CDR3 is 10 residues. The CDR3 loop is CASKGVQAFF. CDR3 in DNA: TGTGCCAGTAAAGGGGTGCAAGCTTTCTTT.

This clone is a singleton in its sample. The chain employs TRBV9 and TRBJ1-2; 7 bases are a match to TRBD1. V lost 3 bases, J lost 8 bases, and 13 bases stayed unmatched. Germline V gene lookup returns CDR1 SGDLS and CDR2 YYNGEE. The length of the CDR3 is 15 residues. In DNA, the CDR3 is TGTGCCAGCAGCGAGGGGAGACAGGGCCTATCCGGCTACACCTTC. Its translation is CASSEGRQGLSGYTF.

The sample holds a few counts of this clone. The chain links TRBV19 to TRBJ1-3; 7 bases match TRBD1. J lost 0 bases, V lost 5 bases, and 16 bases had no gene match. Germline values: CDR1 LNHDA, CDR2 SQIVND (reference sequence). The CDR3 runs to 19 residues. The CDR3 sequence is CASSSRPLGTETSGNTIYF. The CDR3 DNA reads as TGTGCCAGTAGTTCCCGACCGTTAGGGACAGAGACCTCTGGAAACACCATATATTTT.

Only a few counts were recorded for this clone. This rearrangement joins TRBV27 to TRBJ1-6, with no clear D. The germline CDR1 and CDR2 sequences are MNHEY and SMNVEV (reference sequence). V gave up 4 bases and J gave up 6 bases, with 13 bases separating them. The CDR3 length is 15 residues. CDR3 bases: TGTGCCAGCAGTTATGCGCCCGACATTAATTCACCCCTCCACTTT. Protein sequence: CASSYAPDINSPLHF.

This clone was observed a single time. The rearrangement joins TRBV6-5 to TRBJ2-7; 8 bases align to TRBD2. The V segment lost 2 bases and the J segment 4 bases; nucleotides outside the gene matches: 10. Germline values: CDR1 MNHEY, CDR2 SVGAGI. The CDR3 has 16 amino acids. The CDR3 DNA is TGTGCCAGCAGTTACAGTCCAGGTCGGGGGGGGTACGAGCAGTACTTC. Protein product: CASSYSPGRGGYEQYF.